This T cell receptor beta chain was sequenced in a study of CD8+ T cells in alopecia areata. On the study more broadly: Treated individuals took tofacitinib by mouth, 5 to 10 mg twice daily. Dosing with tofacitinib proceeded for 6 to 18 months, followed by 6 months off drug. Regarding the study as a whole: More clonal than normal scalp was lesional scalp, particularly alopecia totalis/universalis.

CDR1 SNHLY and CDR2 FYNNEI come from the germline V gene. Deletions cut 0 bases from V and 0 bases from J, with 8 bases between. There are 15 residues in the CDR3. Treatment specified: oral pan-JAK inhibitor, 5-10 mg twice daily. Those with alopecia areata gave lesional scalp punch biopsies and peripheral blood. Turning to this clone: Its matching antigen is unknown.

Sequencing templates came from extracted RNA that was reverse transcribed into cDNA. Clones were read by immunoSEQ multiplex PCR, and TCRdb kept only the in-frame ones, dropping some. The sample yields about 140,000 clones, around 87% seen once. The sequences come from CD8+ T cells sorted from blood, collected at week 4, from a patient treated with tofacitinib. This sequence originates from a human donor with alopecia areata. V usage is TRBV2 and J usage is TRBJ1-2; no definite D call. CDR3 DNA: TGTGCCAGCAGTGAAGCGGCGCCAGCTAACTATGGCTACACCTTC. It yields the protein CASSEAAPANYGYTF.